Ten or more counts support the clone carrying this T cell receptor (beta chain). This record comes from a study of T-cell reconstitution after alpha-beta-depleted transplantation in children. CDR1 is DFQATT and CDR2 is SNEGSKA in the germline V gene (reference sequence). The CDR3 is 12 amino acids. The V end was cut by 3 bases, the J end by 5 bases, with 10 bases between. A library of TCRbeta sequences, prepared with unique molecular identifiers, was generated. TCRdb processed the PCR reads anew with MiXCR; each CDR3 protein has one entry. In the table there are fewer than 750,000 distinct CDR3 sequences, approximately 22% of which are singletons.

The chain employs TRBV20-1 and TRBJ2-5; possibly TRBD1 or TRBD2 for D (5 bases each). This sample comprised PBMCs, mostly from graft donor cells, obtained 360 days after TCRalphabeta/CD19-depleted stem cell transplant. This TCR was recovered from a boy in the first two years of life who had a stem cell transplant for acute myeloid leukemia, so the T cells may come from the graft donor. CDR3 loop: CSARWGGETQYF. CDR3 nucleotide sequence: TGCAGTGCTAGGTGGGGCGGGGAGACCCAGTACTTC.